Included here is one TCR beta chain sequence, with context. Repertoires were generated with immunoSEQ multiplex PCR, while TCRdb's copy carries only in-frame clones and drops some. Of approximately 190,000 clones listed, around 80% are singletons. This entry is derived from a study of blood T cell repertoires in COVID-19. Across the study: T cells, B-cell-depleted T cells, or PBMCs provided the cDNA or gDNA that served as material.

The source is a man under 40 with active or convalescent COVID-19. The sequenced sample consisted of peripheral blood.

CDR3 protein: CACRTGGETQYF. The DNA of the CDR3 is TGTGCCTGTAGGACAGGGGGAGAGACCCAGTACTTC. This rearrangement joins TRBV30 to TRBJ2-5; 10 bases are shared with TRBD1. The V gene end was trimmed by 6 bases and the J gene end by 4 bases; junction bases not matched to a gene: 2. CDR1 GTSNPN and CDR2 SVGIG come from the germline V gene (reference sequence). The CDR3 is 12 residues long.